A single T cell receptor beta chain is shown here with its context. The sample is drawn from a study of CD8 T cells in Susac syndrome. Trimming removed 8 bases at V and 4 bases at J, with 18 bases between. CDR3 length: 13 residues. From germline, CDR1 is SQVTM and CDR2 ANQGSEA. RNA totalling roughly 0.45 to 1 ug underwent reverse transcription with random hexamers. The immunoSEQ assay covered 54 Vbeta and 13 Jbeta segments for CDR3. TCRdb passed the immunoSEQ multiplex PCR reads through MiXCR, listing each CDR3 protein once. This sample has hundreds of thousands of distinct CDR3 sequences, with around 95% found just once.

The sequence derives from a human donor with multiple sclerosis. V and J are TRBV29-1 and TRBJ2-7; TRBD2 might be the D (5 bases). The specimen sequenced was CD4+ T cells from PBMCs. This CDR3 is CSRSGGRFYEQYF. The CDR3 DNA reads TGCAGCCGCAGCGGCGGAAGGTTTTACGAGCAGTACTTC.